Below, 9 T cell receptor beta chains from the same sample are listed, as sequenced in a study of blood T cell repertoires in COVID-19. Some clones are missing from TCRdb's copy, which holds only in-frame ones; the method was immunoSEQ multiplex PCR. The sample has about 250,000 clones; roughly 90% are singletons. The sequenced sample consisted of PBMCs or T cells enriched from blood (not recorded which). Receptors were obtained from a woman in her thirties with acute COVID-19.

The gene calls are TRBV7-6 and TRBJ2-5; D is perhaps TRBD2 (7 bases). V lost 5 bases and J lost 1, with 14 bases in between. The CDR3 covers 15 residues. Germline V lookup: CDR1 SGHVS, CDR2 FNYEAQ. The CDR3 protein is CASSPMGGAQETQYF. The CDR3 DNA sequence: TGTGCCAGCAGCCCGATGGGGGGGGCCCAAGAGACCCAGTACTTC.

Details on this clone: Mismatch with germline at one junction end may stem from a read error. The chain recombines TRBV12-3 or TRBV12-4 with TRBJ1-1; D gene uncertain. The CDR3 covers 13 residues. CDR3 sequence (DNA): TGTGCCAGCAGTGCAGCCAGGAACTCTGAAGCTTTCTTT. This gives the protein CASSAARNSEAFF.

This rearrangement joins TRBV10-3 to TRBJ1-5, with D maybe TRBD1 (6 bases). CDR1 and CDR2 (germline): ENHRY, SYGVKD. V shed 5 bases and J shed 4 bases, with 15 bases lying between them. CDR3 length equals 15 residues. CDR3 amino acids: CAISQGSPSNQPQHF. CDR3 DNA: TGTGCCATCAGTCAGGGGTCCCCTTCGAATCAGCCCCAGCATTTT.

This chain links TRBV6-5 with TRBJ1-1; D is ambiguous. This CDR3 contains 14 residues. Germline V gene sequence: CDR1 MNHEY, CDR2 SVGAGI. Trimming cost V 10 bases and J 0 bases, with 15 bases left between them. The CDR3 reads CATEGANLNTEAFF. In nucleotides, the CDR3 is TGTGCCACAGAAGGAGCTAACTTGAACACTGAAGCTTTCTTT.

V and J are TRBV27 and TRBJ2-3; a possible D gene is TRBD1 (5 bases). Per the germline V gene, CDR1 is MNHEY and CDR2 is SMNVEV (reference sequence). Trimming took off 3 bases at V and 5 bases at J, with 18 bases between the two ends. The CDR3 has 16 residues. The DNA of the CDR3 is TGTGCCAGCAGTTTTTCTTTGACAGTCCGCGGAGATACGCAGTATTTT. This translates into CASSFSLTVRGDTQYF.

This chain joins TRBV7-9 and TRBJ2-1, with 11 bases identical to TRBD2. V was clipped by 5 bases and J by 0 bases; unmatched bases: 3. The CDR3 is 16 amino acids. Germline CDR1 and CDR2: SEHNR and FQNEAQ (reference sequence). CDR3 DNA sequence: TGTGCCAGCAGCCGTAGCGGGGGGGGCTCCTACAATGAGCAGTTCTTC. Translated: CASSRSGGGSYNEQFF.

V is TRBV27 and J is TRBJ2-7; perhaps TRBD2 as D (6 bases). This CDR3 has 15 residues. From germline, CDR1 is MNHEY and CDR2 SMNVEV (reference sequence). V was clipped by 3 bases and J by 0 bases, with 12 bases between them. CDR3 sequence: CASSFLSGHSYEQYF. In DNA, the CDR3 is TGTGCCAGCAGTTTTCTAAGCGGGCACTCCTACGAGCAGTACTTC.

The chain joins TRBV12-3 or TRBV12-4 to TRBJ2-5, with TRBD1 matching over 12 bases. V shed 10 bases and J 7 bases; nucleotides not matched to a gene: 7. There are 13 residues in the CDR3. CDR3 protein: CATSGQGAGTQYF. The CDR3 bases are TGTGCCACCTCGGGACAGGGGGCCGGGACCCAGTACTTC.

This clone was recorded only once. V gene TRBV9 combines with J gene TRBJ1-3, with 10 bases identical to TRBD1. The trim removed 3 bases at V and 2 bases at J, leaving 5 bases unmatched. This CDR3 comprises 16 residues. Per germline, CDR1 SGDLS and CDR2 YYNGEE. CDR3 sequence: CASSAQGQGTGNTIYF. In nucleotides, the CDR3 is TGTGCCAGCAGCGCCCAGGGACAGGGGACTGGAAACACCATATATTTT.